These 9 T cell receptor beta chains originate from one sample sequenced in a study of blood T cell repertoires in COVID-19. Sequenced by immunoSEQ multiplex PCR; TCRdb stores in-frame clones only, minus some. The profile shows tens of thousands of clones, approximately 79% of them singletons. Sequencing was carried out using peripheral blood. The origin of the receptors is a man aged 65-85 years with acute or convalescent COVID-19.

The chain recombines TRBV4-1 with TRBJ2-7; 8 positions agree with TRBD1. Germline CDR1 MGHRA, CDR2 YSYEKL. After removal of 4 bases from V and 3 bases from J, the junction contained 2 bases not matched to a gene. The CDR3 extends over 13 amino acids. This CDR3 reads CASSLGQGYEQYV. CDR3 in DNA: TGCGCCAGCAGCCTCGGACAGGGCTACGAGCAGTACGTC.

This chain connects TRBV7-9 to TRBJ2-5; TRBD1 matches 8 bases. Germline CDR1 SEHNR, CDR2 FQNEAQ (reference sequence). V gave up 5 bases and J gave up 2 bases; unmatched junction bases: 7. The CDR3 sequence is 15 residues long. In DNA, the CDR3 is TGTGCCAGCAGCCTAGACAGGGGACGGCAAGAGACCCAGTACTTC. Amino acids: CASSLDRGRQETQYF. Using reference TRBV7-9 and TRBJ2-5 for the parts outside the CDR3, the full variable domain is DTGVSQNPRHKITKRGQNVTFRCDPISEHNRLYWYRQTLGQGPEFLTYFQNEAQLEKSRLLSDRFSAERPKGSFSTLEIQRTEQGDSAMYLCASSLDRGRQETQYFGPGTRLLVL.

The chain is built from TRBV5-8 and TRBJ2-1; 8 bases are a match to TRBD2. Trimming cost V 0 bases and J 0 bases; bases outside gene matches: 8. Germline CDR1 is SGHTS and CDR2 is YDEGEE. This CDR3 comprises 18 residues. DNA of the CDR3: TGTGCCAGCAGCTTGGTGCTCGGCGGGGGGTTCTCCTACAATGAGCAGTTCTTC. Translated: CASSLVLGGGFSYNEQFF.

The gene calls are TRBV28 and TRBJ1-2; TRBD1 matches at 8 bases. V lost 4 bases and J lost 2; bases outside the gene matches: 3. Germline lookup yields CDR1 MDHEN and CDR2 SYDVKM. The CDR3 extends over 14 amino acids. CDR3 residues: CASSYRGRNYGYTF. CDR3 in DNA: TGTGCCAGCAGTTACAGGGGGAGAAACTATGGCTACACCTTC.

In nucleotides, the CDR3 is TGTGCCAGCAGCGCCAGGGCGGGGACTGAAGCTTTCTTT. Translating it yields CASSARAGTEAFF. The chain is built from TRBV7-9 and TRBJ1-1; D is possibly TRBD1 (5 bases). Germline CDR1 and CDR2: SEHNR and FQNEAQ (reference sequence). The V and J ends lost 5 bases and 5 bases respectively, with 12 bases between them. CDR3 length: 13 amino acids.

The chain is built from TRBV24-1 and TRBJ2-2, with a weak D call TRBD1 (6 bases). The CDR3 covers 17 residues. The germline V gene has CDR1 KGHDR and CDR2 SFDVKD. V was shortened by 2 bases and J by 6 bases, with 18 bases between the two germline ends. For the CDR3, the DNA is TGTGCCACCAGTGATTCACCAGGGGCGCCTGGACCCGGGGAGCTGTTTTTT. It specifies CATSDSPGAPGPGELFF.

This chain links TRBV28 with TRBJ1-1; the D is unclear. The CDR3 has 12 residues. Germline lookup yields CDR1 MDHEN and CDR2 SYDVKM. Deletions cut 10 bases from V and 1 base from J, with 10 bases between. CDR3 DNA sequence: TGTGCCACCCAGGTGGGGAACACTGAAGCTTTCTTT. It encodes CATQVGNTEAFF.

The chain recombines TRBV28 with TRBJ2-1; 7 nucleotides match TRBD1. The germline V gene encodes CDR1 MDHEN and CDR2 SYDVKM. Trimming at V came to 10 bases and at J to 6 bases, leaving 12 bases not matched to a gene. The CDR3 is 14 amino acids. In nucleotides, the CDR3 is TGTGCCATTCTACCAGACAGGGTTTCCAATGAGCAGTTCTTC. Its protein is CAILPDRVSNEQFF.

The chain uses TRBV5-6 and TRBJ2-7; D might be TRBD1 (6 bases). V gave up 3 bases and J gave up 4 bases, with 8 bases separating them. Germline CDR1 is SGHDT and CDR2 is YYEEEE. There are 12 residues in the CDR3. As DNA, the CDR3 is TGTGCCAGCAGCTCTCAGGGGTACGAGCAGTACGTC. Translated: CASSSQGYEQYV.